This TCR beta chain was sequenced during a study of cytomegalovirus exposure and HLA in healthy donors. The wider study: From HLA-typed donors, an early data release held tens of millions of unique TCRs.

V gave up 2 bases and J gave up 2 bases, with 7 bases separating them. The CDR3 runs to 13 residues. Looked up from germline, CDR1 is SGHAT and CDR2 is FQNNGV. The PCR used 60 Vbeta and 13 Jbeta primers. In the study's own analysis: About 10 million of 65 million to 95 million unique TCR beta chains were shared, per a later count. Data came from immunoSEQ multiplex PCR; TCRdb stores just in-frame clones and leaves some out. V, J and clone size were drawn from that table, and D and trimming were deduced from the DNA. The sample records around 99,000 clones, around four fifths being singletons. Overall study findings and caveats: The classifier reportedly diagnosed cytomegalovirus status with high sensitivity and specificity. In presence/absence analyses, roughly uniform sequencing depth across donors was assumed.

On this clone: The antigen remains undetermined.

V and J are TRBV11-2 and TRBJ2-7, with a tentative D call TRBD2 (5 bases). This TCR derives from a woman aged 45-65 years in good health and CMV-seropositive. The sample was PBMCs. The CDR3 region has the DNA TGTGCCAGCAGCTTAAACGGGGCCTACGAGCAGTACTTC. Its translation: CASSLNGAYEQYF.